This T cell receptor beta chain stems from a study of blood T cells in healthy people across ages. Using a J-beta primer mix together with a sample-barcoded 5' primer, a second PCR was run for 7 to 11 cycles. Via MiXCR, TCRdb re-called the 5' RACE reads, giving one row per CDR3 protein. The table includes fewer than 900,000 distinct CDR3 sequences, approximately 39% detected once. This CDR3 region has 14 residues. Germline V lookup: CDR1 MGHRA, CDR2 YSYEKL. V dropped 1 base and J dropped 2 bases, with 8 bases sitting between them. This clonotype originated in an older woman in good health. The sequenced sample consisted of blood. The chain recombines TRBV4-1 with TRBJ2-5; D may be TRBD2 (5 bases). CDR3 nucleotide sequence: TGCGCCAGCAGCCAAGGAGGGAAACAAGAGACCCAGTACTTC. As protein: CASSQGGKQETQYF.